A single sample gave rise to the 12 T cell receptor beta chains below, sequenced in a study of T cell repertoires in cytomegalovirus infection. From the reads, TCRdb called clonotypes with MiXCR, one entry per CDR3 protein. The sample holds a few hundred thousand distinct CDR3 sequences, more than 9% seen once. Material: PBMCs. Receptors originate from a human donor in good health (CMV status not recorded). Some clones in this sample may be carry-over from other donors' samples.

The chain links TRBV4-3 to TRBJ2-5, with D possibly being TRBD2 (6 bases). The CDR3 totals 16 residues. Germline V gene sequence: CDR1 LGHNA, CDR2 YSLEER. The germline V and J ends were trimmed by 0 bases and 2 bases, with 13 bases remaining between them. CDR3: CASSQDLRGGQETQYF. In DNA form, the CDR3 reads TGCGCCAGCAGCCAAGATCTGCGGGGAGGTCAAGAGACCCAGTACTTC.

This clonotype has just a few counts. The chain uses TRBV20-1 and TRBJ2-3; 10 bases line up with TRBD2. Germline CDR1 DFQATT, CDR2 SNEGSKA (reference sequence). The junction had 12 bases not matched to a gene; V was cut back by 2 bases and J by 7 bases. The CDR3 covers 16 residues. Here the CDR3 DNA reads TGCAGTGCTAGACTCCCACGAGCGGGGGGGCCAAATACGCAGTATTTT. It encodes CSARLPRAGGPNTQYF.

The chain employs TRBV12-3 or TRBV12-4 and TRBJ1-1, with TRBD1 identical over 7 bases. With 5 bases clipped from V and 8 bases from J, the junction kept 5 bases outside the gene matches. The CDR3 has 12 residues. The CDR3 DNA sequence: TGTGCCAGCAGTCCGCACAGGGGAGAAGCTTTCTTT. Protein sequence: CASSPHRGEAFF.

V gene TRBV10-3 combines with J gene TRBJ2-7, with 8 bases aligning to TRBD2. V was clipped by 5 bases and J by 0 bases; unmatched bases: 6. Germline-derived CDR1 and CDR2 are ENHRY and SYGVKD. The CDR3 consists of 15 residues. The CDR3 DNA reads as TGTGCCATCAGTCGGTTAGCGGGGCACTCCTACGAGCAGTACTTC. Protein sequence: CAISRLAGHSYEQYF.

This clonotype has at least ten counts. This chain uses TRBV11-2 with TRBJ1-2; D possibly corresponds to TRBD1 (5 bases). The CDR3 length is 13 residues. Looked up from germline, CDR1 is SGHAT and CDR2 is FQNNGV. V was trimmed by 0 bases and J by 8 bases, leaving 10 bases between them. CDR3: CASSLDQGGGYTF. The CDR3 DNA follows: TGTGCCAGCAGCTTAGATCAGGGCGGCGGCTACACCTTC.

This chain uses TRBV6-6 with TRBJ1-5; 10 bases match TRBD1. Germline CDR1 MNHNY, CDR2 SVGAGI (reference sequence). CDR3 length: 14 amino acids. The V gene end was trimmed by 6 bases and the J gene end by 7 bases; junction bases not matched to a gene: 6. The CDR3: CASRGTGVNQPQHF. In nucleotides, the CDR3 is TGTGCCAGCAGGGGGACAGGGGTCAACCAGCCCCAGCATTTT.

This clonotype was seen more than once but under ten times. This rearrangement joins TRBV6-6 to TRBJ1-6; possibly TRBD1 for D (6 bases). The V and J ends lost 0 bases and 0 bases respectively, with 12 bases between them. CDR3 size: 18 residues. Germline V CDR1 and CDR2: MNHNY, SVGAGI (reference sequence). CDR3 in amino acids: CASSYSVTGSSYNSPLHF. CDR3 coding DNA: TGTGCCAGCAGTTACTCGGTAACAGGGAGCTCCTATAATTCACCCCTCCACTTT.

This clonotype has at least ten counts. The chain carries TRBV27 and TRBJ2-1; the D gene is possibly TRBD2 (6 bases). Germline values: CDR1 MNHEY, CDR2 SMNVEV (reference sequence). The germline V and J ends were trimmed by 2 bases and 1 base, with 9 bases remaining between them. The CDR3 runs 15 residues. CDR3 protein: CASSLRRGSYNEQFF. CDR3 sequence (DNA): TGTGCCAGCAGTTTAAGGCGGGGATCCTACAATGAGCAGTTCTTC.

This clonotype was picked up many times. V is TRBV11-2 and J is TRBJ2-4; 7 nucleotides align to TRBD2. After removal of 1 base from V and 0 bases from J, the junction contained 3 bases not matched to a gene. Germline V CDR1 and CDR2: SGHAT, FQNNGV. The CDR3 has 16 amino acids. CDR3 bases: TGTGCCAGCAGCTTAGCGGGGACTATAGCCAAAAACATTCAGTACTTC. It codes for CASSLAGTIAKNIQYF.

Details on this clonotype: A read error is possible here, since a much larger clone lies one base away. The J gene is TRBJ1-1, the V gene TRBV20-1; D uncertain. This CDR3 has 13 residues. CDR1 and CDR2 from the germline V gene are DFQATT and SNEGSKA (reference sequence). The CDR3 coding sequence is TGCAGTGCTAGAGATCTACCAGTCGCTGAAACTTTCTTT. Amino acid sequence: CSARDLPVAETFF.

The V and J genes are TRBV7-6 and TRBJ2-3, with a weak D call TRBD1 (6 bases). This CDR3 is 13 amino acids long. CDR1 and CDR2 from the germline V gene are SGHVS and FNYEAQ. Trimming shortened V by 4 bases and J by 7 bases, and 12 bases separated the two germline ends. This chain's CDR3 is CASSSSGQHTQYF. The CDR3 coding sequence is TGTGCCAGCAGCTCATCCGGACAGCATACGCAGTATTTT. Based on the CDR3 plus reference TRBV7-6 and TRBJ2-3, the full variable domain is GAGVSQSPRYKVTKRGQDVALRCDPISGHVSLYWYRQALGQGPEFLTYFNYEAQQDKSGLPNDRFSAERPEGSISTLTIQRTEQRDSAMYRCASSSSGQHTQYFGPGTRLTVL.

V and J are TRBV6-1 and TRBJ2-1, with no clear D. Trimming pared 5 bases from V and 8 bases from J, leaving 19 bases between. CDR1 is MNHNS, CDR2 SASEGT, per germline. The CDR3 has 15 residues. The CDR3 DNA is TGTGCCAGCAGTTACGCGCCCCCACAATTCGATGAGCAGTTCTTC. Protein sequence: CASSYAPPQFDEQFF.